The clone carrying this T cell receptor (beta chain) was observed a handful of times. Its antigen is as yet unknown. The sample comes from a study of post-analysis software for immune sequencing data. Study-wide context: Included among the disease courses, which were recorded for the cohort, were relapsing-remitting, secondary progressive and progressive-relapsing multiple sclerosis. General study results and limits: Compared with controls, patients showed significantly lower normalized Chao1 diversity. Five or six TRBV segments (TRBV5-6, TRBV5-1 and TRBV20-1 among them) occurred more frequently in patients than in controls.

cDNA libraries for TCR beta contained unique molecular identifiers. MiXCR was run by TCRdb on the PCR reads, yielding one entry per CDR3 protein. The sample has about 820,000 distinct CDR3 sequences, about 57% seen once. CDR1 is LNHNV and CDR2 is YYDKDF in the germline V gene (reference sequence). The junction had 11 bases not matched to a gene; V was cut back by 3 bases and J by 8 bases. This CDR3 spans 15 amino acids. The genes are TRBV15 and TRBJ1-2, with 8 bases identical to TRBD1. The sequenced material came from blood. This clonotype was obtained from a girl aged 5 to 17 with multiple sclerosis. The CDR3 DNA is TGTGCCACCAGCAGCCCGGGACAGGAGATGAGAGGCTACACCTTC. This sequence encodes CATSSPGQEMRGYTF.